A single sample gave rise to the 12 T cell receptor beta chains below, sequenced in a study of blood T cells in healthy people across ages. A sample-barcoded 5' primer and a J-beta primer mix were used in a second PCR of about 6 to 12 cycles. Using its own MiXCR run on the 5' RACE reads, TCRdb lists one record per CDR3 protein. The sample holds around 690,000 distinct CDR3 sequences; 58% are singletons and the top ten take more than 35%. Sequencing input: blood. The receptors stem from a man aged 60 to 69 in good health.

The V call is TRBV28, the J call TRBJ1-4; D is ambiguous. This CDR3 region has 14 residues. V gave up 5 bases and J gave up 7 bases, with 14 bases separating them. Germline assignment: CDR1 MDHEN and CDR2 SYDVKM. In nucleotides, the CDR3 is TGTGCCAGCAGTCTCCGATATTCCGGTGAAAAACTGTTTTTT. As protein: CASSLRYSGEKLFF.

The chain uses TRBV20-1 and TRBJ2-3, with D maybe TRBD2 (6 bases). CDR1 is DFQATT and CDR2 is SNEGSKA in the germline V gene (reference sequence). The length of the CDR3 is 14 residues. V shed 2 bases and J shed 0 bases, with 9 bases lying between them. DNA for the CDR3: TGCAGTGCTAGACCCGCGGGGAGCACAGATACGCAGTATTTT. Translated: CSARPAGSTDTQYF.

This chain joins TRBV13 and TRBJ2-2, with a tentative D call TRBD1 (6 bases). Trimming cost V 7 bases and J 1 base, with 19 bases left between them. In germline, CDR1 is PRHDT, CDR2 FYEKMQ (reference sequence). This CDR3 region has 17 residues. CDR3 in amino acids: CASTNRGSRLNTGELFF. For the CDR3, the DNA is TGTGCCAGCACTAATAGGGGGAGCAGGCTGAACACCGGGGAGCTGTTTTTT. The variable domain in full, with the rest retrieved from reference TRBV13 and TRBJ2-2, is AAGVIQSPRHLIKEKRETATLKCYPIPRHDTVYWYQQGPGQDPQFLISFYEKMQSDKGSIPDRFSAQQFSDYHSELNMSSLELGDSALYFCASTNRGSRLNTGELFFGEGSRLTVL.

The chain recombines TRBV5-4 with TRBJ2-7; D is perhaps TRBD1 (5 bases). This CDR3 contains 11 residues. Per the germline V gene, CDR1 is SGHNT and CDR2 is YYREEE (reference sequence). V lost 4 bases, J lost 12 bases, and 14 bases lay in between. The CDR3 here is CASSGGRERYF. CDR3 bases: TGTGCCAGCAGCGGTGGCAGGGAAAGGTACTTC.

V and J are TRBV12-3 or TRBV12-4 and TRBJ2-5; 10 nucleotides line up with TRBD1. CDR3 size: 16 residues. V was pared by 5 bases and J by 5 bases, with 11 bases of the junction left unmatched. Here the CDR3 DNA reads TGTGCCAGCAGTCCCTCGACAGGGGGCTCAGGGGAGACCCAGTACTTC. Amino acid sequence: CASSPSTGGSGETQYF.

The chain couples TRBV18 to TRBJ1-2; no clear D. In germline, CDR1 is KGHSH, CDR2 LQKENI. The CDR3 covers 14 residues. V lost 0 bases, J lost 8 bases, and 13 bases lay in between. DNA of the CDR3: TGTGCCAGCTCACCACCGATGGAGGGCTTAGGCTACACCTTC. It is translated as CASSPPMEGLGYTF.

The chain employs TRBV5-1 and TRBJ2-3; TRBD1 agrees at 9 bases. Germline trimming cut 0 bases from V and 4 bases from J; bases unmatched to any gene: 6. The CDR3 has 16 amino acids. Germline values: CDR1 SGHRS, CDR2 YFSETQ. The CDR3 coding sequence is TGCGCCAGCAGCTTGGCCGGGACAGGGATTTCAGATACGCAGTATTTT. This encodes CASSLAGTGISDTQYF.

The CDR3 nucleotides are TGTGCCAGCAGCTTAACTAGCGGGGGGTCAGATACGCAGTATTTT. This gives the protein CASSLTSGGSDTQYF. The chain combines TRBV7-2 with TRBJ2-3; TRBD2 matches at 12 bases. The length of the CDR3 is 15 residues. J was trimmed by 4 bases and V by 2 bases; bases with no gene match: 1. Germline V lookup: CDR1 SGHTA, CDR2 FQGNSA.

The chain's CDR3 is CASSPRQGATGELFF. The DNA of the CDR3 is TGCGCCAGCAGCCCACGACAGGGGGCCACCGGGGAGCTGTTTTTT. The chain links TRBV5-1 to TRBJ2-2; 10 bases are shared with TRBD1. V was clipped by 4 bases and J by 4 bases; unmatched bases: 4. Germline V lookup: CDR1 SGHRS, CDR2 YFSETQ. This CDR3 comprises 15 residues.

CDR3 residues: CSASEGLAYTQYF. Here the CDR3 DNA reads TGCAGTGCTAGCGAGGGACTAGCTTATACGCAGTATTTT. V and J are TRBV20-1 and TRBJ2-3, with 9 bases that match TRBD2. CDR3 length: 13 residues. CDR1 and CDR2 from the germline V gene are DFQATT and SNEGSKA (reference sequence). After removal of 3 bases from V and 7 bases from J, the junction contained 5 bases not matched to a gene.

The V gene is TRBV10-1, the J gene TRBJ2-1, with D tentatively TRBD2 (6 bases). V lost 2 bases to trimming and J lost 6 bases, with 8 bases between them. CDR3 length equals 13 residues. Per germline, CDR1 WNHNN and CDR2 SYGVQD (reference sequence). The CDR3 DNA follows: TGCGCCAGCAGTGAGGGGACTTTCAATGAGCAGTTCTTC. As protein: CASSEGTFNEQFF.

The gene calls are TRBV27 and TRBJ2-1, with TRBD1 matching 12 bases. The CDR3 spans 14 residues. Germline V CDR1 and CDR2: MNHEY, SMNVEV (reference sequence). V shed 6 bases, J shed 8 bases, and the junction held 5 bases outside the gene matches. The CDR3 DNA is TGTGCCAGCAGGCGGGACAGGGGGCCGTATGAGCAGTTCTTC. Amino acid sequence: CASRRDRGPYEQFF.